The 20 T cell receptor beta chains listed next were all sequenced from one sample in a study of T cell changes during pregnancy in multiple sclerosis. The protocol was immunoSEQ multiplex PCR, while the TCRdb copy is restricted to in-frame clones and leaves out a portion. The data contain tens of thousands of clones, roughly 90% of them singletons. The sequences come from peripheral blood, collected in the second trimester of pregnancy. These TCRs come from a female donor in good health, enrolled as a control in a pregnancy study.

V and J are TRBV2 and TRBJ2-1; 8 bases align to TRBD2. Trimming removed 4 bases from V and 0 bases from J; junction bases left unmatched: 2. The germline gives CDR1 SNHLY, CDR2 FYNNEI. The CDR3 spans 15 residues. The CDR3, as DNA: TGTGCCAGCAGTGGGACTAGCAGCTCCTACAATGAGCAGTTCTTC. Its protein product is CASSGTSSSYNEQFF.

The rearrangement joins TRBV7-2 to TRBJ2-7, with 10 bases fitting TRBD2. V dropped 5 bases and J dropped 5; count of bases not matched to a gene: 12. Germline CDR1 reads SGHTA; CDR2 reads FQGNSA. The CDR3 totals 16 residues. CDR3 DNA sequence: TGTGCCAGCAGCCTTACCCGCCTAGCGGGAGCCCACGAGCAGTACTTC. Its translation is CASSLTRLAGAHEQYF. Filled out from reference TRBV7-2 and TRBJ2-7, the complete variable domain reads GAGVSQSPSNKVTEKGKDVELRCDPISGHTALYWYRQSLGQGLEFLIYFQGNSAPDKSGLPSDRFSAERTGGSVSTLTIQRTQQEDSAVYLCASSLTRLAGAHEQYFGPGTRLTVT.

This chain uses TRBV10-3 with TRBJ2-3; 9 nucleotides match TRBD1. The CDR3 runs 14 residues. Germline values: CDR1 ENHRY, CDR2 SYGVKD. V shed 7 bases and J 2 bases; nucleotides not matched to a gene: 4. The CDR3 loop reads CAIKGQGYTDTQYF. DNA for the CDR3: TGTGCCATCAAGGGACAGGGATACACAGATACGCAGTATTTT.

This clone is a singleton in its sample. CDR3: CASSSESGTGVEAFF. The CDR3 DNA reads TGTGCCAGCAGCTCGGAATCCGGGACAGGGGTTGAAGCTTTCTTT. The V call is TRBV7-6, the J call TRBJ1-1, with 10 bases lining up with TRBD1. The germline V gene encodes CDR1 SGHVS and CDR2 FNYEAQ. V lost 4 bases to trimming and J lost 7 bases; unmatched junction nucleotides: 9. The CDR3 is made up of 15 amino acids.

The rearrangement links TRBV7-8 to TRBJ1-1; possibly TRBD1 for D (6 bases). V was pared by 3 bases and J by 8 bases, with 34 bases between. This CDR3 is built from 20 residues. CDR1 SGHVS and CDR2 FQNEAQ come from the germline V gene. CDR3 DNA: TGTGCCAGCAGCTTGAGGGTGGGGGCCAGGGCGGCTAAAGGTGGAATCGAAGCTTTCTTT. This codes for CASSLRVGARAAKGGIEAFF.

The chain employs TRBV28 and TRBJ1-5; 9 bases are a match to TRBD1. V lost 5 bases, J lost 9 bases, and 11 bases stayed unmatched. The CDR3 runs to 15 residues. Germline-derived CDR1 and CDR2 are MDHEN and SYDVKM. The CDR3 protein is CASSPPGQGLGPQHF. In nucleotides, the CDR3 is TGTGCCAGCAGTCCCCCGGGACAGGGTTTAGGGCCCCAGCATTTT.

The chain is built from TRBV5-1 and TRBJ2-7, with 7 bases matching TRBD2. The CDR3 covers 14 residues. The V gene end was trimmed by 7 bases and the J gene end by 2 bases; junction bases not matched to a gene: 9. Germline CDR1 is SGHRS and CDR2 is YFSETQ. In nucleotides, the CDR3 is TGCGCCAGCTTTAGCGGGTTCGTACCCTACGAGCAGTACTTC. Protein: CASFSGFVPYEQYF. Filled out from reference TRBV5-1 and TRBJ2-7, the complete variable domain reads KAGVTQTPRYLIKTRGQQVTLSCSPISGHRSVSWYQQTPGQGLQFLFEYFSETQRNKGNFPGRFSGRQFSNSRSEMNVSTLELGDSALYLCASFSGFVPYEQYFGPGTRLTVT.

On this clone itself: One end of the junction varies from germline; a read error may be responsible. The rearrangement uses TRBV7-7 and TRBJ2-1; D might be TRBD2 (5 bases). Germline loops: CDR1 SSHAT, CDR2 FNYEAQ (reference sequence). The CDR3 consists of 13 residues. The CDR3 nucleotides read TGTGCTAGCAGCTTAGCGAGCTACAATGAGCAGTTCTTC. This encodes CASSLASYNEQFF.

The chain combines TRBV7-9 with TRBJ2-2; D ambiguous. With 5 bases removed from V and 4 bases from J, the gap between germline ends came to 14 bases. The CDR3 spans 15 residues. Germline CDR1 and CDR2: SEHNR and FQNEAQ (reference sequence). The CDR3 reads CASSTVSGSTGELFF. As DNA, the CDR3 is TGTGCCAGCAGCACAGTTTCTGGTTCCACCGGGGAGCTGTTTTTT.

The rearrangement links TRBV6-1 to TRBJ2-5; D possibly corresponds to TRBD2 (7 bases). Germline assignment: CDR1 MNHNS and CDR2 SASEGT. The V gene lost 0 bases and the J gene lost 5 bases, with 10 bases spanning the gap. The length of the CDR3 is 14 residues. CDR3 nucleotide sequence: TGTGCCAGCAGTGAAGCGGGGGGGCCGGAGACCCAGTACTTC. It specifies CASSEAGGPETQYF.

This clone was counted a single time. The V and J genes are TRBV19 and TRBJ2-2; 11 nucleotides match TRBD2. The J segment lost 6 bases and the V segment lost 4 bases, leaving 22 bases of the junction unmatched. Germline V gene lookup returns CDR1 LNHDA and CDR2 SQIVND (reference sequence). The CDR3 consists of 21 residues. CDR3 region: CASSRVPPGGRDSGRAGELFF. Written as DNA, the CDR3 is TGTGCCAGTAGTAGAGTTCCACCCGGAGGGCGGGATAGCGGGAGGGCCGGGGAGCTGTTTTTT.

The chain uses TRBV7-9 and TRBJ2-7, with a weak D call TRBD1 (5 bases). This CDR3 comprises 13 residues. Germline V lookup: CDR1 SEHNR, CDR2 FQNEAQ (reference sequence). V gave up 5 bases and J gave up 7 bases, with 15 bases separating them. The CDR3 DNA follows: TGTGCCAGCAGCGTCTCCGGCAGGGATGAGCAGTACTTC. It encodes CASSVSGRDEQYF.

The rearrangement uses TRBV18 and TRBJ2-3; D unclear. The V gene's germline CDR1 is KGHSH and CDR2 LQKENI. The CDR3 is 16 residues long. The germline V and J ends were trimmed by 5 bases and 0 bases, with 15 bases remaining between them. CDR3 nucleotide sequence: TGTGCCAGCTCAGCTTTAGCAGCGTTTAGCACAGATACGCAGTATTTT. The encoded protein is CASSALAAFSTDTQYF. The entire variable domain, with the rest obtained from reference TRBV18 and TRBJ2-3, is as follows: NAGVMQNPRHLVRRRGQEARLRCSPMKGHSHVYWYRQLPEEGLKFMVYLQKENIIDESGMPKERFSAEFPKEGPSILRIQQVVRGDSAAYFCASSALAAFSTDTQYFGPGTRLTVL.

This rearrangement joins TRBV2 to TRBJ1-5; 8 positions match TRBD1. CDR3 length equals 14 residues. Germline trimming cut 7 bases from V and 3 bases from J; bases unmatched to any gene: 5. CDR1 and CDR2 from the germline V gene are SNHLY and FYNNEI. CDR3 DNA: TGTGCCAGCACCCTGGGACAGGTCAATCAGCCCCAGCATTTT. Translation: CASTLGQVNQPQHF.

The rearrangement uses TRBV5-1 and TRBJ2-5, with a possible D match to TRBD2 (5 bases). V lost 5 bases and J 1 base, leaving 15 bases between the germline ends. The CDR3 extends over 15 amino acids. CDR1 SGHRS and CDR2 YFSETQ come from the germline V gene. CDR3 DNA sequence: TGCGCCAGCAGGATGACTACCGGCCCCCAAGAGACCCAGTACTTC. Its protein is CASRMTTGPQETQYF.

V usage is TRBV18 and J usage is TRBJ2-1; 9 bases agree with TRBD2. The CDR3 is made up of 16 amino acids. CDR1 KGHSH and CDR2 LQKENI come from the germline V gene. The V gene end was trimmed by 5 bases and the J gene end by 10 bases; junction bases not matched to a gene: 15. The chain's CDR3 is CASSYPGTSGSLEQFF. The CDR3 DNA follows: TGTGCCAGCTCATATCCGGGTACTAGCGGGTCCCTCGAGCAGTTCTTC.

V usage is TRBV27 and J usage is TRBJ2-7; 14 nucleotides agree with TRBD2. This CDR3 is built from 16 residues. CDR1 MNHEY and CDR2 SMNVEV come from the germline V gene (reference sequence). V gave up 8 bases and J gave up 2 bases; unmatched junction bases: 8. The CDR3 protein is CASAGTSGSQAYEQYF. In DNA form, the CDR3 reads TGTGCCAGCGCCGGGACTAGCGGGAGTCAGGCCTACGAGCAGTACTTC.

The genes are TRBV7-8 and TRBJ2-2; a weak D match, TRBD2 (6 bases). Germline V CDR1 and CDR2: SGHVS, FQNEAQ. The CDR3 is 17 amino acids. Trimming took 5 bases from V and 11 from J, leaving 27 bases between them. The CDR3 region has the DNA TGTGCCAGCAGCCCCACCTCCCTAGCGCCCGCCGGATATGAGCTGTTTTTT. Translation: CASSPTSLAPAGYELFF.

This chain connects TRBV6-6 to TRBJ2-1; D gene unclear. Trimming took off 2 bases at V and 0 bases at J, with 5 bases between the two ends. The CDR3 is 14 residues long. Germline assignment: CDR1 MNHNY and CDR2 SVGAGI (reference sequence). This CDR3 reads CASSYESSYNEQFF. Here the CDR3 DNA reads TGTGCCAGCAGTTACGAGAGCTCCTACAATGAGCAGTTCTTC.

The chain combines TRBV6-5 with TRBJ1-1; D ambiguous. Germline loops: CDR1 MNHEY, CDR2 SVGAGI. The CDR3 contains 13 residues. The V end was cut by 7 bases, the J end by 2 bases, with 11 bases between. The chain's CDR3 is CASNSRANTEAFF. CDR3 in DNA: TGTGCCAGCAATAGTAGAGCCAACACTGAAGCTTTCTTT.